The next 11 T cell receptor beta chains were all read from a single sample in a study of beta chain features in type 1 diabetes. Findings of the study overall: TCRB CDR3s from Type 1 diabetes patients were moderately but significantly shorter in all four CD4+ subsets.

Sequenced material consisted of expressed TCRB transcripts (all of the isolated RNA was reverse transcribed). Generated by immunoSEQ multiplex PCR, the TCRdb table keeps only in-frame clones and is missing some. The table lists about 710,000 clones, more than 12% of them singletons. No antigens are known for them. Sequencing was done on a sample of naive CD4+ T cells from blood. All receptors derive from a man younger than 35 with type 1 diabetes.

The rearrangement links TRBV20-1 to TRBJ2-3, with a tentative D call TRBD1 (6 bases). V was cut by 5 bases and J by 5 bases, with 8 bases left in between. This CDR3 is built from 11 residues. Germline lookup yields CDR1 DFQATT and CDR2 SNEGSKA (reference sequence). The DNA for the CDR3 is TGCAGTGCTCCACAGGGAGATACGCAGTATTTT. Translated, it gives CSAPQGDTQYF.

The rearrangement uses TRBV25-1 and TRBJ1-5, with D possibly being TRBD1 (5 bases). The CDR3 has 14 residues. Between the trimmed V and J ends, which lost 1 base and 8 bases, there was a span of 12 bases. The V gene's germline CDR1 is MGHDK and CDR2 SYGVNS. The DNA of the CDR3 is TGTGCCAGCAGTGAATTTACGAGCAGGGAGCCCCAGCATTTT. Translating gives CASSEFTSREPQHF.

The table lists this clone with a few counts. The gene calls are TRBV7-2 and TRBJ2-7; D ambiguous. In germline, CDR1 is SGHTA, CDR2 FQGNSA. This CDR3 comprises 16 residues. V was clipped by 1 base and J by 0 bases, with 13 bases between them. CDR3 sequence reads: CASSLVVGRSSYEQYF. CDR3 coding DNA: TGTGCCAGCAGCTTAGTTGTAGGGCGAAGCTCCTACGAGCAGTACTTC.

V is TRBV27 and J is TRBJ1-1, with D possibly being TRBD1 (6 bases). CDR3 length equals 13 residues. The ends were cut back, 6 bases at V and 8 bases at J, with 16 bases in the middle. The germline CDR1 and CDR2 sequences are MNHEY and SMNVEV (reference sequence). The CDR3 sequence is CASSPAWTEEAFF. In DNA form, the CDR3 reads TGTGCCAGCAGCCCCGCCTGGACAGAAGAAGCTTTCTTT.

The chain uses TRBV5-6 and TRBJ2-4; the D gene is possibly TRBD1 (5 bases). The CDR3 spans 11 residues. The germline V gene encodes CDR1 SGHDT and CDR2 YYEEEE. Between the trimmed V and J ends, which lost 4 bases and 8 bases, there was a span of 7 bases. The CDR3 here is CASSIRDIQYF. CDR3 bases: TGTGCCAGCAGCATCAGGGACATTCAGTACTTC.

This chain connects TRBV7-2 to TRBJ2-7; 9 bases line up with TRBD1. CDR1 and CDR2 from the germline V gene are SGHTA and FQGNSA. V was pared by 5 bases and J by 3 bases, with 11 bases of the junction left unmatched. The CDR3 has 16 residues. The CDR3 DNA follows: TGTGCCAGCAGCCATAGGGGGGACAGGGCCTTCTACGAGCAGTACTTC. Protein: CASSHRGDRAFYEQYF.

The chain joins TRBV29-1 to TRBJ1-2, with TRBD1 identical over 7 bases. The germline V gene encodes CDR1 SQVTM and CDR2 ANQGSEA. The CDR3 covers 14 residues. Losses at the gene ends were 5 bases for V and 4 bases for J; bases not matched to a gene: 10. CDR3 loop: CSVSPGGGGYGYTF. The DNA for the CDR3 is TGCAGCGTTTCCCCGGGAGGGGGCGGCTATGGCTACACCTTC. Filled out from reference TRBV29-1 and TRBJ1-2, the complete variable domain reads SAVISQKPSRDICQRGTSLTIQCQVDSQVTMMFWYRQQPGQSLTLIATANQGSEATYESGFVIDKFPISRPNLTFSTLTVSNMSPEDSSIYLCSVSPGGGGYGYTFGSGTRLTVV.

The gene calls are TRBV7-6 and TRBJ2-5; D is unclear. V dropped 3 bases and J dropped 5 bases, with 7 bases sitting between them. This CDR3 is 12 amino acids long. In germline, CDR1 is SGHVS, CDR2 FNYEAQ. The CDR3 nucleotides read TGTGCCAGCAGCTTTTACCTGGAGACCCAGTACTTC. It is translated as CASSFYLETQYF.

This clone was observed a handful of times. V usage is TRBV2 and J usage is TRBJ2-1, with D possibly being TRBD1 or TRBD2 (6 bases each). V was trimmed by 7 bases and J by 13 bases, leaving 17 bases between them. In germline, CDR1 is SNHLY, CDR2 FYNNEI. The CDR3 is 12 residues long. The CDR3 loop reads CASTIVGGQQFF. The CDR3 nucleotides are TGTGCCAGCACTATTGTGGGGGGACAACAGTTCTTC.

J is TRBJ1-5 and V is TRBV30; TRBD1 is a possible D gene (5 bases). Germline CDR1 reads GTSNPN; CDR2 reads SVGIG (reference sequence). This CDR3 region has 12 residues. V was cut by 5 bases and J by 6 bases, with 11 bases left in between. DNA of the CDR3: TGTGCCTGGGGCAGGGAGTCTCAGCCCCAGCATTTT. It codes for CAWGRESQPQHF.

This chain uses TRBV11-2 with TRBJ1-5; D might be TRBD1 (5 bases). The V end was cut by 5 bases, the J end by 7 bases, with 12 bases between. This CDR3 spans 13 amino acids. Germline V gene sequence: CDR1 SGHAT, CDR2 FQNNGV. The CDR3 sequence: CASSPQGQQPQHF. As DNA, the CDR3 is TGTGCCAGCAGCCCGCAGGGTCAGCAGCCCCAGCATTTT.